The rows below give T cell receptor beta chains drawn from one sample of a study of T cell responses to AZD1222 COVID-19 vaccine. Here immunoSEQ multiplex PCR was the method, and the copy in TCRdb shows in-frame clones only, minus some. The sample consists of tens of thousands of clones, over 85% of them appearing once. The sample in question was peripheral blood, obtained on day 0 of AZD1222 vaccination. The receptors come from an adult in good health. Both conserved end residues are part of each CDR3. A D gene is named only where the DNA matches it firmly. Clone size is not always given. Where it is, it says once, few, many or a class for expanded clones.

abundance	v_gene	j_gene	d_gene	CDR3aa	CDR3nt
.	TRBV6-5	TRBJ1-3	TRBD1	CASSSQGAGGNTIYF	TGTGCCAGCAGTTCCCAGGGGGCAGGGGGAAACACCATATATTTT
.	TRBV9	TRBJ1-1	.	CASSARADTEAFF	TGTGCCAGCAGCGCCCGGGCGGACACTGAAGCTTTCTTT
.	TRBV9	TRBJ1-5	.	CASSAHPGEGNQPQHF	TGTGCCAGCAGCGCCCACCCCGGGGAAGGCAATCAGCCCCAGCATTTT
.	TRBV7-9	TRBJ1-2	TRBD1	CASSSDRGFYGYTF	TGTGCCAGCAGTTCGGACAGGGGGTTCTATGGCTACACCTTC
.	TRBV7-7	TRBJ2-2	.	CASSATGSNTGELFF	TGTGCCAGCAGCGCAACAGGGTCGAACACCGGGGAGCTGTTTTTT
.	TRBV7-9	TRBJ1-2	.	CASSLGTHYGYTF	TGTGCCAGCAGCTTAGGGACACACTATGGCTACACCTTC
.	TRBV5-6	TRBJ2-7	.	CASSLGRWGTSYEQYF	TGTGCCAGCAGTTTGGGTAGGTGGGGGACCTCCTACGAGCAGTACTTC
.	TRBV3-1/TRBV3-2	TRBJ1-3	.	CASSEGTKAGNTIYF	TGTGCCAGCAGTGAAGGGACAAAAGCTGGAAACACCATATATTTT
.	TRBV4-1	TRBJ2-7	.	CASSQVTGTYEQYF	TGCGCCAGCAGCCAAGTAACGGGGACCTACGAGCAGTACTTC
.	TRBV5-4	TRBJ1-2	.	CASSLDAGVRRYGYTF	TGTGCCAGCAGCTTGGATGCTGGGGTAAGGCGCTATGGCTACACCTTC
.	TRBV9	TRBJ1-1	.	CASSVALDVTEAFF	TGTGCCAGCAGCGTAGCACTGGACGTGACTGAAGCTTTCTTT
once	TRBV7-2	TRBJ1-2	.	CASSPPRLGNYGYTF	TGTGCCAGCAGCCCCCCCCGATTGGGGAACTATGGCTACACCTTC
few	TRBV18	TRBJ1-1	.	CASSPPVGWGTEAFF	TGTGCCAGCTCACCACCGGTGGGCTGGGGGACTGAAGCTTTCTTT
.	TRBV20-1	TRBJ1-6	.	CSAERGGPLHF	TGCAGTGCTGAGCGGGGTGGCCCACTCCACTTT
.	TRBV19	TRBJ2-1	TRBD2	CASSISGGPGNEQFF	TGTGCCAGTAGTATTAGCGGGGGTCCCGGCAATGAGCAGTTCTTC
.	TRBV2	TRBJ1-6	.	CASSEQSGSYNSPLHF	TGTGCCAGCAGTGAGCAATCGGGCTCCTATAATTCACCCCTCCACTTT
.	TRBV27	TRBJ2-7	.	CASSTVDSLLYEQYF	TGTGCCAGCAGCACGGTGGACAGCCTGCTCTACGAGCAGTACTTC
.	TRBV6-5	TRBJ2-3	.	CASSRDTDTQYF	TGTGCCAGCAGTCGGGACACCGATACGCAGTATTTT
.	TRBV28	TRBJ1-2	.	CASSAGGYYGYTF	TGTGCCAGCAGTGCGGGGGGTTACTATGGCTACACCTTC
.	TRBV7-3	TRBJ2-5	.	CASSLKGSGQETQYF	TGTGCCAGCAGCTTAAAGGGTTCGGGCCAAGAGACCCAGTACTTC
.	TRBV11-3	TRBJ2-7	.	CASSLSTYEQYF	TGTGCCAGCAGCTTATCTACGTACGAGCAGTACTTC
.	TRBV6-5	TRBJ2-3	.	CASSYSRPGEGTQYF	TGTGCCAGCAGTTACTCCCGACCCGGTGAGGGTACGCAGTATTTT
.	TRBV11-3	TRBJ2-5	.	CASSPGGWGNGSQETQYF	TGTGCCAGCAGCCCAGGGGGGTGGGGGAACGGGAGCCAAGAGACCCAGTACTTC
.	TRBV27	TRBJ1-4	.	CASSFGDDEKLFF	TGTGCCAGCAGTTTCGGGGATGACGAAAAACTGTTTTTT